The 27 T cell receptor beta chains given below trace back to one sample, sequenced in a study of T cell changes during pregnancy in multiple sclerosis. Profiling relied on immunoSEQ multiplex PCR, and the TCRdb table lists in-frame clones only, not all of them. The sample has tens of thousands of clones, approximately 91% seen once. Sequenced material: peripheral blood, taken in the third trimester of pregnancy. Every receptor here comes from a female donor with multiple sclerosis, enrolled in a pregnancy study.

Here the CDR3 reads CASSRRVVADTQYF. The CDR3 bases are TGTGCCAGCAGCCGCCGGGTGGTAGCAGATACGCAGTATTTT. This chain links TRBV7-8 with TRBJ2-3; the D is unclear. Germline V gives CDR1 SGHVS, CDR2 FQNEAQ. The CDR3 is 14 residues long. Deletions cut 5 bases from V and 4 bases from J, with 13 bases between. The full variable domain, completed using reference TRBV7-8 and TRBJ2-3, is GAGVSQSPRYKVAKRGQDVALRCDPISGHVSLFWYQQALGQGPEFLTYFQNEAQLDKSGLPSDRFFAERPEGSVSTLKIQRTQQEDSAVYLCASSRRVVADTQYFGPGTRLTVL.

The V and J genes are TRBV7-9 and TRBJ1-2, with D possibly being TRBD1 (6 bases). V lost 7 bases, J lost 3 bases, and 15 bases lay in between. The CDR3 extends over 14 amino acids. In germline, CDR1 is SEHNR, CDR2 FQNEAQ (reference sequence). CDR3 protein: CASNSRTVHYGYTF. The CDR3 DNA follows: TGTGCCAGCAATAGTAGGACAGTGCACTATGGCTACACCTTC.

The J gene is TRBJ2-3, the V gene TRBV9; weak D call: TRBD2 (5 bases). Germline V CDR1 and CDR2: SGDLS, YYNGEE. Trimming left V 3 bases short and J 4 bases short, with 9 bases between. CDR3 size: 13 residues. The CDR3: CASSAEGADTQYF. The CDR3, as DNA: TGTGCCAGCAGCGCCGAGGGAGCAGATACGCAGTATTTT. The full variable domain, rest sourced from reference TRBV9 and TRBJ2-3, is DSGVTQTPKHLITATGQRVTLRCSPRSGDLSVYWYQQSLDQGLQFLIQYYNGEERAKGNILERFSAQQFPDLHSELNLSSLELGDSALYFCASSAEGADTQYFGPGTRLTVL.

The chain combines TRBV28 with TRBJ2-7; 9 bases fit TRBD1. CDR3 length: 16 amino acids. The germline CDR1 and CDR2 sequences are MDHEN and SYDVKM. Germline trimming cut 6 bases from V and 3 bases from J; bases unmatched to any gene: 12. The CDR3 nucleotides read TGTGCCAGCAGACGGCGGGGACAGGGTCGCCGCTACGAGCAGTACTTC. It yields the protein CASRRRGQGRRYEQYF.

The CDR3 sequence: CAWQGVGVDTEAFF. Written as DNA, the CDR3 is TGTGCCTGGCAGGGGGTAGGGGTAGACACTGAAGCTTTCTTT. This chain joins TRBV30 and TRBJ1-1, with 7 nucleotides matching TRBD1. The junction had 9 bases not matched to a gene; V was cut back by 5 bases and J by 3 bases. This CDR3 spans 14 amino acids. CDR1 and CDR2 (germline): GTSNPN, SVGIG (reference sequence).

V and J are TRBV29-1 and TRBJ1-4, with D unresolved. Germline CDR1 reads SQVTM; CDR2 reads ANQGSEA. The CDR3 loop spans 12 amino acids. The V gene lost 3 bases and the J gene lost 6 bases, with 8 bases spanning the gap. The CDR3 region is CSVEGGDEKLFF. DNA of the CDR3: TGCAGCGTTGAGGGCGGGGATGAAAAACTGTTTTTT.

This rearrangement joins TRBV6-6 to TRBJ1-2, with 7 bases identical to TRBD1. Germline values: CDR1 MNHNY, CDR2 SVGAGI (reference sequence). V shed 9 bases and J 6 bases; nucleotides not matched to a gene: 10. There are 13 residues in the CDR3. The CDR3 nucleotides are TGTGCCAGTGTCGGACAGGCGGAGGATGGCTACACCTTC. This codes for CASVGQAEDGYTF.

The chain is built from TRBV4-1 and TRBJ1-2; TRBD1 matches 9 bases. The CDR3 has 16 amino acids. Germline V CDR1 and CDR2: MGHRA, YSYEKL. The J segment lost 4 bases and the V segment lost 4 bases, leaving 10 bases of the junction unmatched. This CDR3 is CASSLRTGQGVYGYTF. The DNA for the CDR3 is TGCGCCAGCAGCCTAAGGACGGGACAGGGCGTCTATGGCTACACCTTC.

The rearrangement links TRBV11-2 to TRBJ2-1, with 13 bases aligning to TRBD2. Germline V gives CDR1 SGHAT, CDR2 FQNNGV. Trimming removed 4 bases from V and 9 bases from J; junction bases left unmatched: 6. This CDR3 has 15 amino acids. The CDR3 coding sequence is TGTGCCAGCAGCTCTACTAGCGGGGGGGCTTTTGAGCAGTTCTTC. Its translation: CASSSTSGGAFEQFF.

The chain combines TRBV2 with TRBJ1-2; 7 bases map to TRBD1. CDR1 and CDR2 from the germline V gene are SNHLY and FYNNEI. V gave up 8 bases and J gave up 3 bases; unmatched junction bases: 3. CDR3 size: 12 residues. CDR3 amino acids: CASDDRDYGYTF. CDR3 sequence (DNA): TGTGCCAGCGACGACAGGGACTATGGCTACACCTTC.

With regard to this clone: Other DNA sequences of this sample code for an identical CDR3. The J gene is TRBJ1-2, the V gene TRBV2; TRBD1 is a possible D gene (5 bases). This CDR3 has 13 residues. V was pared by 4 bases and J by 4 bases, with 10 bases between. The germline V gene has CDR1 SNHLY and CDR2 FYNNEI. CDR3 DNA: TGTGCCAGCAGTGTGGCCAGGGCCTATGGCTACACCTTC. It specifies CASSVARAYGYTF.

Concerning this clone: Other nucleotide sequences from this sample produce the same CDR3. The chain couples TRBV9 to TRBJ2-2; the match to TRBD2 covers 13 bases. CDR3 length: 16 amino acids. Looked up from germline, CDR1 is SGDLS and CDR2 is YYNGEE. J lost 7 bases, V lost 4 bases, and 7 bases had no gene match. As DNA, the CDR3 is TGTGCCAGCAGCCCCCGGACTAGCGGGGGAGGCGGGGAGCTGTTTTTT. Translating gives CASSPRTSGGGGELFF. Variable domain in full (rest from reference TRBV9 and TRBJ2-2): DSGVTQTPKHLITATGQRVTLRCSPRSGDLSVYWYQQSLDQGLQFLIQYYNGEERAKGNILERFSAQQFPDLHSELNLSSLELGDSALYFCASSPRTSGGGGELFFGEGSRLTVL.

The chain employs TRBV7-2 and TRBJ1-1, with no clear D. Trimming took off 5 bases at V and 1 base at J, with 8 bases between the two ends. The CDR3 totals 13 residues. Germline lookup yields CDR1 SGHTA and CDR2 FQGNSA. Here the CDR3 reads CASSLRQNTEAFF. The CDR3 DNA reads as TGTGCCAGCAGCCTGAGACAGAACACTGAAGCTTTCTTT.

The J gene is TRBJ1-5, the V gene TRBV6-6; 8 nucleotides line up with TRBD1. CDR1 and CDR2 (germline): MNHNY, SVGAGI (reference sequence). This CDR3 comprises 12 residues. Germline trimming cut 8 bases from V and 8 bases from J; bases unmatched to any gene: 5. The CDR3 here is CASGTGGEPQHF. The DNA of the CDR3 is TGTGCCAGCGGAACAGGGGGAGAGCCCCAGCATTTT.

With respect to this clone: A junction end diverges from the germline sequence, so it may reflect a read error. V is TRBV7-7 and J is TRBJ2-1; 7 bases are a match to TRBD2. This CDR3 spans 16 amino acids. Germline loops: CDR1 SSHAT, CDR2 FNYEAQ (reference sequence). This CDR3 reads CASSPTSSWGYNEQFF. The DNA of the CDR3 is TGTGCTAGCAGCCCGACTAGCAGCTGGGGCTACAATGAGCAGTTCTTC.

The rearrangement uses TRBV6-5 and TRBJ1-3, with 7 bases aligning to TRBD1. Trimming removed 5 bases from V and 0 bases from J; junction bases left unmatched: 4. The germline V gene has CDR1 MNHEY and CDR2 SVGAGI. This CDR3 contains 15 residues. The CDR3 loop is CASSRQGLSGNTIYF. For the CDR3, the DNA is TGTGCCAGCAGTCGACAGGGCCTCTCTGGAAACACCATATATTTT.

The V and J genes are TRBV7-9 and TRBJ2-1; 12 nucleotides agree with TRBD1. CDR3 length: 16 residues. Germline V lookup: CDR1 SEHNR, CDR2 FQNEAQ (reference sequence). V lost 2 bases to trimming and J lost 6 bases; unmatched junction nucleotides: 5. CDR3 in DNA: TGTGCCAGCAGCTTATTGGGGACAGGGGGCCGCAATGAGCAGTTCTTC. Translation: CASSLLGTGGRNEQFF.

The rearrangement uses TRBV5-1 and TRBJ2-7; TRBD2 agrees at 7 bases. Looked up from germline, CDR1 is SGHRS and CDR2 is YFSETQ. CDR3 size: 12 residues. The trim removed 2 bases at V and 6 bases at J, leaving 2 bases unmatched. The CDR3 loop is CASSFGGSEQYF. CDR3 nucleotide sequence: TGCGCCAGCAGCTTCGGGGGGAGCGAGCAGTACTTC.

The rearrangement joins TRBV10-1 to TRBJ2-7; D is possibly TRBD1 (6 bases). CDR1 and CDR2 (germline): WNHNN, SYGVQD (reference sequence). CDR3 length equals 16 residues. Trimming removed 6 bases from V and 0 bases from J, with 18 bases in between. The CDR3 region has the DNA TGCGCCAGCAGCGAAGGAGCCGGGGACACCTCCTACGAGCAGTACTTC. Translated, it gives CASSEGAGDTSYEQYF.

J is TRBJ1-1 and V is TRBV4-3, with TRBD1 matching over 9 bases. There are 17 residues in the CDR3. Per the germline V gene, CDR1 is LGHNA and CDR2 is YSLEER. After removal of 0 bases from V and 1 base from J, the junction contained 6 bases not matched to a gene. CDR3 protein: CASSQDRQGVKNTEAFF. CDR3 bases: TGCGCCAGCAGCCAAGATCGACAGGGGGTGAAGAACACTGAAGCTTTCTTT.

The chain joins TRBV7-2 to TRBJ2-7; TRBD2 matches at 7 bases. V lost 5 bases, J lost 2 bases, and 9 bases stayed unmatched. This CDR3 spans 15 amino acids. Germline V gene data show CDR1 as SGHTA and CDR2 as FQGNSA. The CDR3 DNA follows: TGTGCCAGCAGCCGGGGAATGGGGGGGGCCTACGAGCAGTACTTC. Its translation is CASSRGMGGAYEQYF.

The CDR3 sequence is CASSLMRNTGELFF. The CDR3, as DNA: TGTGCCAGCAGCTTAATGCGGAACACCGGGGAGCTGTTTTTT. The genes are TRBV7-3 and TRBJ2-2; D is uncertain. Germline V gene lookup returns CDR1 SGHTA and CDR2 FQGTGA. V was clipped by 1 base and J by 1 base, with 4 bases between them. This CDR3 has 14 amino acids. Full variable domain (missing parts from reference TRBV7-3 and TRBJ2-2): GAGVSQTPSNKVTEKGKYVELRCDPISGHTALYWYRQSLGQGPEFLIYFQGTGAADDSGLPNDRFFAVRPEGSVSTLKIQRTERGDSAVYLCASSLMRNTGELFFGEGSRLTVL.

This chain's CDR3 is CASSLTGNTEAFF. DNA of the CDR3: TGTGCCAGCAGCTTGACAGGGAACACTGAAGCTTTCTTT. The gene calls are TRBV7-3 and TRBJ1-1; tentative D call: TRBD1 (6 bases). This CDR3 is built from 13 residues. CDR1 is SGHTA and CDR2 is FQGTGA in the germline V gene. Deletions cut 3 bases from V and 1 base from J, with 6 bases between.

The gene calls are TRBV5-1 and TRBJ2-7; D unclear. The CDR3 runs to 11 residues. Looked up from germline, CDR1 is SGHRS and CDR2 is YFSETQ. V was clipped by 4 bases and J by 6 bases, with 8 bases between them. CDR3 bases: TGCGCCAGCAGCGAGACATCCGAGCAGTACTTC. Encoded protein: CASSETSEQYF.

This chain joins TRBV18 and TRBJ2-7, with TRBD1 matching over 7 bases. Per germline, CDR1 KGHSH and CDR2 LQKENI. This CDR3 is 13 amino acids long. The trim removed 3 bases at V and 5 bases at J, leaving 4 bases unmatched. The CDR3 DNA sequence: TGTGCCAGCTCACCCCGGACAGGACACGAGCAGTACTTC. It translates to CASSPRTGHEQYF.

This clone has just one count. The chain combines TRBV4-3 with TRBJ2-7, with 8 bases identical to TRBD2. This CDR3 spans 17 amino acids. Germline V gives CDR1 LGHNA, CDR2 YSLEER. With 0 bases clipped from V and 1 base from J, the junction kept 8 bases outside the gene matches. CDR3 nucleotides: TGCGCCAGCAGCCAAGATTGGGCTAGCGGGTTTTCCTACGAGCAGTACTTC. Translating gives CASSQDWASGFSYEQYF.

This chain connects TRBV4-1 to TRBJ2-6; TRBD2 matches 7 bases. V dropped 0 bases and J dropped 0; count of bases not matched to a gene: 8. This CDR3 comprises 19 residues. Germline V lookup: CDR1 MGHRA, CDR2 YSYEKL. The CDR3: CASSQDASGVYSGANVLTF. CDR3 nucleotides: TGCGCCAGCAGCCAAGATGCCAGCGGGGTATACTCTGGGGCCAACGTCCTGACTTTC.